This is a list of T cell receptor beta chains from one sample in a study of T cell responses to AZD1222 COVID-19 vaccine. TCRdb keeps only in-frame clones here, not all; method: immunoSEQ multiplex PCR. The profile shows 85,000 to 100,000 clones, about nine tenths of them singletons. The sequences come from peripheral blood, collected on day 0 of AZD1222 vaccination. These receptors all stem from an adult in good health. CDR3s include the opening cysteine and the closing phenylalanine or tryptophan. The order of the fields is J gene, clone size, V gene, D gene, CDR3 DNA, CDR3 protein. The D gene is left open where the match is weak. Expanded clones are given a class, and other clones once, few, many or no size at all.

j_call: TRBJ1-1
clone_size: NA
v_call: TRBV3-1/TRBV3-2
d_call: TRBD1
cdr3_nt: TGTGCCAGCAGCAGGACAGGGGGCGTGGCTGAAGCTTTCTTT
cdr3_aa: CASSRTGGVAEAFF

j_call: TRBJ1-3
clone_size: few
v_call: TRBV7-2
d_call: NA
cdr3_nt: TGTGCCAGCAGCCCAAACGGCGGGGGGATTGGAAACACCATATATTTT
cdr3_aa: CASSPNGGGIGNTIYF

j_call: TRBJ1-1
clone_size: NA
v_call: TRBV7-9
d_call: TRBD1
cdr3_nt: TGTGCCAGCCTCGAGGGTTCGACAGGGAAAACTGAAGCTTTCTTT
cdr3_aa: CASLEGSTGKTEAFF

j_call: TRBJ2-7
clone_size: NA
v_call: TRBV5-1
d_call: TRBD1
cdr3_nt: TGCGCCAGCAGCTTAAGCGGACAGGGGAATTACGAGCAGTACTTC
cdr3_aa: CASSLSGQGNYEQYF

j_call: TRBJ2-1
clone_size: NA
v_call: TRBV25-1
d_call: NA
cdr3_nt: TGTGCCAGCAGTCTAGGCCATGAGCAGTTCTTC
cdr3_aa: CASSLGHEQFF

j_call: TRBJ1-1
clone_size: NA
v_call: TRBV5-1
d_call: NA
cdr3_nt: TGCGCCAGCAGCCCGACCGTGGCCCGGACTGAAGCTTTCTTT
cdr3_aa: CASSPTVARTEAFF

j_call: TRBJ1-1
clone_size: NA
v_call: TRBV28
d_call: TRBD1
cdr3_nt: TGTGCCAGCAGTACCCTGGACAGGGGGCGCATAACCACTGAAGCTTTCTTT
cdr3_aa: CASSTLDRGRITTEAFF

j_call: TRBJ2-4
clone_size: NA
v_call: TRBV19
d_call: NA
cdr3_nt: TGTGCCAGTAGTATTAGGGGCTCCAACATTCAGTACTTC
cdr3_aa: CASSIRGSNIQYF

j_call: TRBJ1-5
clone_size: NA
v_call: TRBV28
d_call: NA
cdr3_nt: TGTGCCAGCAGGACACCGCAGGGAGTGTCTCAGCCCCAGCATTTT
cdr3_aa: CASRTPQGVSQPQHF

j_call: TRBJ2-7
clone_size: NA
v_call: TRBV5-1
d_call: TRBD1
cdr3_nt: TGCGCCAGCAGCTTGGGACAGGGAATCGCCTACGAGCAGTACTTC
cdr3_aa: CASSLGQGIAYEQYF

j_call: TRBJ2-2
clone_size: NA
v_call: TRBV4-1
d_call: NA
cdr3_nt: TGCGCCAGCAGCCGGACGGGACCGCCGAACACCGGGGAGCTGTTTTTT
cdr3_aa: CASSRTGPPNTGELFF

j_call: TRBJ2-7
clone_size: few
v_call: TRBV12-3/TRBV12-4
d_call: NA
cdr3_nt: TGTGCCAGCAGTCCCTTGACATTCGAGCAGTACTTC
cdr3_aa: CASSPLTFEQYF

j_call: TRBJ2-7
clone_size: NA
v_call: TRBV6-5
d_call: TRBD2
cdr3_nt: TGTGCCGGACGGAGGGAGGGATCCTACGAGCAGTACTTC
cdr3_aa: CAGRREGSYEQYF

j_call: TRBJ2-3
clone_size: NA
v_call: TRBV10-3
d_call: TRBD1
cdr3_nt: TGTGCCATCGCGGATACAGGGGCTAGCACAGATACGCAGTATTTT
cdr3_aa: CAIADTGASTDTQYF

j_call: TRBJ1-2
clone_size: NA
v_call: TRBV6-5
d_call: TRBD1
cdr3_nt: TGTGCCAGCGCGGACAGGAGGCCCGATCATCCCTACACCTTC
cdr3_aa: CASADRRPDHPYTF

j_call: TRBJ2-2
clone_size: NA
v_call: TRBV2
d_call: TRBD1
cdr3_nt: TGTGCCAGCACTATAACAGGGGACGGCGCCGGGGAGCTGTTTTTT
cdr3_aa: CASTITGDGAGELFF

j_call: TRBJ1-5
clone_size: NA
v_call: TRBV5-1
d_call: NA
cdr3_nt: TGCGCCAGCAGCTTGGTTGGGGAAGGCAATCAGCCCCAGCATTTT
cdr3_aa: CASSLVGEGNQPQHF

j_call: TRBJ1-1
clone_size: NA
v_call: TRBV3-1/TRBV3-2
d_call: TRBD1
cdr3_nt: TGTGCCAGCAGCGCCCGGGACAGGGGGCGTGTAGGGACTGAAGCTTTCTTT
cdr3_aa: CASSARDRGRVGTEAFF

j_call: TRBJ2-2
clone_size: NA
v_call: TRBV9
d_call: NA
cdr3_nt: TGTGCCAGCAGCGTAGTCCTGACCGGGGAGCTGTTTTTT
cdr3_aa: CASSVVLTGELFF

j_call: TRBJ1-2
clone_size: few
v_call: TRBV30
d_call: NA
cdr3_nt: TGTGCCTGGATGTCTCAGGACGGCGTCTATGGCTACACCTTC
cdr3_aa: CAWMSQDGVYGYTF

j_call: TRBJ1-5
clone_size: NA
v_call: TRBV3-1/TRBV3-2
d_call: NA
cdr3_nt: TGTGCCAGCAGCCAAGGCCGACAGGAAAATCAGCCCCAGCATTTT
cdr3_aa: CASSQGRQENQPQHF

j_call: TRBJ2-7
clone_size: once
v_call: TRBV19
d_call: NA
cdr3_nt: TGTGCCAGTAGTGCGGCGTCCAGACAGTACTTC
cdr3_aa: CASSAASRQYF